The clone carrying this T cell receptor beta chain was counted many times. Its matching antigen is unknown. TCRdb used MiXCR to reprocess the 5' RACE reads, holding one entry per CDR3 protein. The table has about 430,000 distinct CDR3 sequences, more than 20% seen once. This specimen comes from a study of T-cell memory formation after mild COVID-19. Study findings and constraints: A second wave expanding day 15 to 37 was CD4+-biased; contracting clones were balanced. Researchers report contracting CD4+ clones mostly in CM and EM, with CD8+ clones in EMRA.

Germline V CDR1 and CDR2: SGHAT, FQNNGV. V lost 4 bases, J lost 5 bases, and 7 bases stayed unmatched. This CDR3 is built from 15 residues. The gene calls are TRBV11-2 and TRBJ1-4; TRBD1 matches at 7 bases. The sample comprised PBMCs or a T cell subset sorted from them (not recorded which). This receptor was obtained from an adult woman who had mild COVID-19 (a few samples of this study predate the infection). Cell type and time point are not known. CDR3 in amino acids: CASSYTGTVNEKLFF. DNA for the CDR3: TGTGCCAGCAGCTATACGGGGACAGTAAATGAAAAACTGTTTTTT.